This T cell receptor (beta chain) originates from a study of Ad26.COV2.S vaccination and SARS-CoV-2 variants. TCRdb keeps only in-frame clones here, not all; method: immunoSEQ multiplex PCR. The data contain roughly 420,000 clones, more than 75% of them singletons. Concerning this clone: Antigen unknown.

Regarding treatment: approximately 18 received Ad26.COV2.S at low or high dose, single or two shots; several received placebo; per-sample allocation not given. Sample collection was performed on day 63 after the first vaccine or placebo injection. This vaccine is an Ad26 vector that expresses the Wuhan-strain SARS-CoV-2 spike. V lost 1 base, J lost 7 bases, and 5 bases stayed unmatched. Germline V gene sequence: CDR1 SGHTA, CDR2 FQGTGA. This CDR3 is 14 amino acids long. General observations from the study: Responses of spike-specific T cells (both CD8+ and CD4+) reportedly showed substantial breadth after vaccination.

Sequences were derived from peripheral blood, sampled in a trial of Ad26.COV2.S vaccine versus placebo. The chain has TRBV7-3 and TRBJ2-7; 9 bases agree with TRBD2. This sequence originates from a person aged 18 to 65 who received the Ad26.COV2.S COVID-19 vaccine or a placebo. The CDR3 DNA sequence: TGTGCCAGCAGCTTAATGGGGACTAGCCGGGAGCAGTACTTC. This codes for CASSLMGTSREQYF.